The 25 T cell receptor beta chains listed next were all sequenced from one sample in a study of blood T cells in healthy people across ages. It was with a sample-barcoded 5' primer and a J-beta primer mix that a second PCR of roughly 6 to 12 cycles was run. TCRdb reprocessed the 5' RACE reads via MiXCR and lists one record per CDR3 protein. Counted here are roughly 800,000 distinct CDR3 sequences, more than 45% occurring once; the ten biggest clones make up 20% to 25%. The material sequenced was blood. All receptors derive from a man aged 30 to 39 in good health.

V is TRBV29-1 and J is TRBJ2-3; D remains ambiguous. The CDR3 totals 14 residues. V was trimmed by 6 bases and J by 2 bases, leaving 15 bases between them. From germline, CDR1 is SQVTM and CDR2 ANQGSEA. The CDR3 DNA reads as TGCAGCGTCGAGCAGGCCGGATTCACAGATACGCAGTATTTT. This sequence encodes CSVEQAGFTDTQYF.

This clonotype was found a few times. This sequence joins TRBV7-2 and TRBJ2-5, with no clear D. CDR3 size: 13 residues. Between the trimmed V and J ends, which lost 5 bases and 5 bases, there was a span of 12 bases. CDR1 and CDR2 (germline): SGHTA, FQGNSA. The CDR3 coding sequence is TGTGCCAGCAGCCTTGACTGGTTGGAGACCCAGTACTTC. Translated, it gives CASSLDWLETQYF.

In its sample, this clonotype was seen a few times. The gene calls are TRBV29-1 and TRBJ2-7; the match to TRBD2 covers 7 bases. The assigned J gene may be wrong: the sequence end matches TRBJ2-5 better. The CDR3 sequence is 13 residues long. Germline V CDR1 and CDR2: SQVTM, ANQGSEA. CDR3 DNA: TGCAGCGGGGGCTCCGGGACTAAGGAGACCCAGTACTTC. It is translated as CSGGSGTKETQYF.

The chain recombines TRBV6-2 or TRBV6-3 with TRBJ2-7, with D tentatively TRBD1 (5 bases). Germline V gene data show CDR1 as MNHEY and CDR2 as SVGEGT. V lost 6 bases and J lost 2, with 20 bases in between. The CDR3 spans 16 residues. Here the CDR3 DNA reads TGTGCCAGCAGCCCTAAGGCCAGGGTATCCCCCTACGAGCAGTACTTC. The encoded protein is CASSPKARVSPYEQYF.

This clonotype was detected a few times. The V call is TRBV29-1, the J call TRBJ1-1; 7 bases are shared with TRBD1. J lost 1 base, V lost 7 bases, and 6 bases had no gene match. Germline values: CDR1 SQVTM, CDR2 ANQGSEA. The CDR3 has 13 residues. CDR3: CSAGKGANTEAFF. CDR3 DNA: TGCAGCGCTGGGAAGGGGGCGAACACTGAAGCTTTCTTT. Full variable domain (missing parts from reference TRBV29-1 and TRBJ1-1): SAVISQKPSRDICQRGTSLTIQCQVDSQVTMMFWYRQQPGQSLTLIATANQGSEATYESGFVIDKFPISRPNLTFSTLTVSNMSPEDSSIYLCSAGKGANTEAFFGQGTRLTVV.

The V call is TRBV6-5, the J call TRBJ2-4; D gene uncertain. V lost 2 bases and J 10 bases, leaving 27 bases between the germline ends. The CDR3 length is 18 residues. Germline loops: CDR1 MNHEY, CDR2 SVGAGI. CDR3 in amino acids: CASSYTLGPLEPTVIQYF. CDR3 coding DNA: TGTGCCAGCAGTTACACATTAGGACCCCTTGAGCCGACGGTTATTCAGTACTTC.

This clonotype occurred many times. The J gene is TRBJ1-5, the V gene TRBV7-9; D perhaps matches TRBD1 (6 bases). The CDR3 loop spans 15 amino acids. V was cut by 5 bases and J by 6 bases, with 17 bases left in between. Germline V CDR1 and CDR2: SEHNR, FQNEAQ (reference sequence). CDR3 amino acids: CASSPSFQGPQPQHF. The CDR3 DNA follows: TGTGCCAGCAGCCCAAGCTTTCAGGGGCCTCAGCCCCAGCATTTT.

The V and J genes are TRBV7-2 and TRBJ2-3, with D possibly TRBD2 on 5 matching bases. Trimming removed 1 base at V and 4 bases at J, with 15 bases between. The germline gives CDR1 SGHTA, CDR2 FQGNSA. This CDR3 is built from 16 residues. The CDR3 loop reads CASSLVKRMEADTQYF. CDR3 nucleotide sequence: TGTGCCAGCAGCTTAGTCAAGCGGATGGAGGCAGATACGCAGTATTTT.

The chain combines TRBV2 with TRBJ2-7; a weak D match, TRBD2 (6 bases). This CDR3 comprises 13 residues. The V gene's germline CDR1 is SNHLY and CDR2 FYNNEI. V lost 7 bases and J lost 3, with 13 bases in between. The CDR3 region has the DNA TGTGCCAGCAATCAACCGGGACTCTACGAGCAGTACTTC. It translates to CASNQPGLYEQYF.

The rearrangement uses TRBV29-1 and TRBJ2-3; TRBD2 aligns across 10 bases. Germline V gene data show CDR1 as SQVTM and CDR2 as ANQGSEA. With V trimmed by 7 bases and J by 0 bases, 4 bases remained unmatched. CDR3 length: 14 amino acids. The CDR3 DNA reads as TGCAGCGACCTAGCGGGGGAAAGCACAGATACGCAGTATTTT. It translates to CSDLAGESTDTQYF.

The chain has TRBV7-6 and TRBJ1-6; D may be TRBD1 (6 bases). The CDR3 runs to 15 residues. The V end was cut by 8 bases, the J end by 4 bases, with 15 bases between. The germline CDR1 and CDR2 sequences are SGHVS and FNYEAQ. CDR3 residues: CASGGGGQYNSPLHF. The DNA of the CDR3 is TGTGCCAGCGGGGGGGGAGGACAGTATAATTCACCCCTCCACTTT.

This chain connects TRBV30 to TRBJ2-3; D is unclear. Looked up from germline, CDR1 is GTSNPN and CDR2 is SVGIG (reference sequence). Trimming stripped 5 bases from V and 2 bases from J, with 5 bases between. The CDR3 contains 11 residues. The CDR3 sequence: CAWGSTDTQYF. The CDR3 coding sequence is TGTGCCTGGGGTTCCACAGATACGCAGTATTTT. The complete variable domain, with remaining parts taken from reference TRBV30 and TRBJ2-3, reads SQTIHQWPATLVQPVGSPLSLECTVEGTSNPNLYWYRQAAGRGLQLLFYSVGIGQISSEVPQNLSASRPQDRQFILSSKKLLLSDSGFYLCAWGSTDTQYFGPGTRLTVL.

The chain employs TRBV6-5 and TRBJ1-1; a possible D gene is TRBD1 (6 bases). Per the germline V gene, CDR1 is MNHEY and CDR2 is SVGAGI. V was shortened by 0 bases and J by 0 bases, with 8 bases between the two germline ends. The CDR3 has 15 amino acids. CDR3 sequence (DNA): TGTGCCAGCAGTTACTCGGGGGACATGAACACTGAAGCTTTCTTT. It yields the protein CASSYSGDMNTEAFF.

This clonotype has more than one count but fewer than ten. V usage is TRBV28 and J usage is TRBJ2-7, with TRBD2 matching over 10 bases. V lost 2 bases, J lost 0 bases, and 1 base stayed unmatched. CDR1 and CDR2 (germline): MDHEN, SYDVKM. The CDR3 spans 15 residues. In DNA form, the CDR3 reads TGTGCCAGCAGTTTAACTAGCGGGGTCTCCTACGAGCAGTACTTC. Protein: CASSLTSGVSYEQYF.

The chain uses TRBV6-5 and TRBJ2-1, with TRBD1 matching over 8 bases. Trimming at V came to 2 bases and at J to 4 bases, leaving 4 bases not matched to a gene. The CDR3 is 15 amino acids. Germline CDR1 reads MNHEY; CDR2 reads SVGAGI. The CDR3, as DNA: TGTGCCAGCAGTTACGGGAGACAGGGGTACAATGAGCAGTTCTTC. This sequence encodes CASSYGRQGYNEQFF.

Points on this clonotype: No conserved phenylalanine or tryptophan is present at the end of the CDR3, so a read error is the likely explanation. The DNA is omitted, as the CDR3 cannot be located on it reliably, and the CDR3 follows TCRdb's listing. The chain couples TRBV13 to TRBJ2-5; the DNA was not compared with TRBD1, the D call given in the table. The CDR3 length is 13 residues, termini included. CDR1 and CDR2 from the germline V gene are PRHDT and FYEKMQ (reference sequence). CDR3 sequence: CASKWDSSYTFGS.

This clonotype was detected a few times. This chain links TRBV2 with TRBJ2-6; D ambiguous. Germline V lookup: CDR1 SNHLY, CDR2 FYNNEI. This CDR3 contains 15 residues. Trimming pared 4 bases from V and 3 bases from J, leaving 10 bases between. The DNA of the CDR3 is TGTGCCAGCAGTGCCCTAGGCGTTGGGGCCAACGTCCTGACTTTC. Translation gives CASSALGVGANVLTF. Full variable domain (outside the CDR3, taken from reference TRBV2 and TRBJ2-6): EPEVTQTPSHQVTQMGQEVILRCVPISNHLYFYWYRQILGQKVEFLVSFYNNEISEKSEIFDDQFSVERPDGSNFTLKIRSTKLEDSAMYFCASSALGVGANVLTFGAGSRLTVL.

This clonotype has a handful of counts. Just one base apart from a much larger clone, this may be a read error. V gene TRBV5-1 combines with J gene TRBJ2-7; 7 bases line up with TRBD1. The CDR3 contains 13 residues. CDR1 SGHRS and CDR2 YFSETQ come from the germline V gene. The V and J ends lost 4 bases and 7 bases, in that order; junction bases with no gene match: 8. CDR3 DNA sequence: TGCGCCAGCAGCGGGGACAGTTACAATGAGCAGTACTTC. Its protein is CASSGDSYNEQYF.

This clonotype has only one observation. J is TRBJ1-2 and V is TRBV7-2; TRBD1 agrees at 7 bases. J lost 3 bases, V lost 4 bases, and 5 bases had no gene match. Germline V CDR1 and CDR2: SGHTA, FQGNSA. There are 14 residues in the CDR3. This CDR3 reads CASSSQGGYYGYTF. The CDR3 DNA follows: TGTGCCAGCAGCTCCCAAGGGGGCTACTATGGCTACACCTTC.

Only one count was recorded for this clonotype. At one boundary the junction diverges from the germline segment, which might be a read error. The V gene is TRBV5-1, the J gene TRBJ2-1, with a possible D match to TRBD2 (6 bases). The CDR3 sequence is 15 residues long. Germline values: CDR1 SGHRS, CDR2 YFSETQ. The CDR3 here is CTSSWVTSRYNEQSF. The DNA of the CDR3 is TGCACCAGCAGCTGGGTAACTAGCCGATACAATGAGCAGTCCTTC.

This clonotype was detected a few times. This chain links TRBV7-2 with TRBJ2-5, with 10 bases lining up with TRBD2. The CDR3 loop spans 14 amino acids. The germline V gene encodes CDR1 SGHTA and CDR2 FQGNSA. The V and J ends lost 5 bases and 11 bases, in that order; junction bases with no gene match: 11. The CDR3 sequence: CASSGRLAGDKQYF. The CDR3 nucleotides are TGTGCCAGCAGCGGAAGACTAGCGGGCGATAAGCAGTACTTC.

The chain uses TRBV7-2 and TRBJ2-7, with 8 bases matching TRBD2. Gene TRBJ2-5 matches the end of the DNA better, so the J call may be wrong. The CDR3 is 15 amino acids. The V gene's germline CDR1 is SGHTA and CDR2 FQGNSA. CDR3 sequence: CASGSQRGPGETQYF. The CDR3 DNA sequence: TGTGCCAGCGGATCGCAGCGGGGGCCGGGAGAGACCCAGTACTTC.

In its sample, this clonotype was seen many times. The gene calls are TRBV6-9 and TRBJ2-1; 12 bases line up with TRBD2. Germline CDR1 reads MNHGY; CDR2 reads SVAAGI. J lost 0 bases, V lost 5 bases, and 11 bases had no gene match. The CDR3 runs 19 residues. The CDR3 DNA follows: TGTGCCAGCAGTGCTCCGGGACTAGCGGGCGAAAGCTCCTACAATGAGCAGTTCTTC. This codes for CASSAPGLAGESSYNEQFF.

This chain connects TRBV28 to TRBJ2-6; possible D gene TRBD2, 6 bases. Germline lookup yields CDR1 MDHEN and CDR2 SYDVKM. The CDR3 is made up of 13 amino acids. Trimming removed 6 bases at V and 9 bases at J, with 12 bases between. This CDR3 is CASSSGTRNVLTF. DNA for the CDR3: TGTGCCAGCAGCTCCGGGACTCGCAACGTCCTGACTTTC.

This clonotype has just one count. The chain carries TRBV20-1 and TRBJ2-5, with 8 bases lining up with TRBD2. Germline V gene lookup returns CDR1 DFQATT and CDR2 SNEGSKA (reference sequence). Unmatched junction bases numbered 11, after V lost 4 bases and J lost 4 bases. This CDR3 is 15 amino acids long. CDR3 coding DNA: TGCAGTGCTATAAGGGGGACGGGACTAGGAGAGACCCAGTACTTC. Encoded protein: CSAIRGTGLGETQYF.